Sequencing of this T cell receptor beta chain was carried out in a study of CD8+CD57+ T cells in acquired aplastic anemia. Study-wide background: Sorted cells (CD4+ and CD8+) yielded DNA amounts that averaged about 3.4 ug. Healthy donors yielded 9.5 million to 11 million CD4+ cell reads on average.

The CDR3 loop spans 15 amino acids. The germline CDR1 and CDR2 sequences are MGHRA and YSYEKL. Points on this clonotype: Relative to the germline gene, one junction end is altered; a read error may explain this.

CDR3 and TCR beta VDJ profiling relied on a genomic DNA template. TCRdb analysed the reads with MiXCR anew, one entry per CDR3 protein. The data hold around 180,000 distinct CDR3 sequences, with 55% to 70% observed a single time. This receptor was identified in a human donor in good health. V gene TRBV4-1 combines with J gene TRBJ1-6, with D unclear. Sequencing was carried out using sorted CD4+, CD8+, or CD8+CD57+ T cells (not recorded which) from PBMCs. CDR3 in amino acids: CANSQAYSYNSPLHF. CDR3 sequence (DNA): TGCGCCAACAGCCAAGCCTACTCCTATAATTCACCCCTCCACTTT.